This is a list of T cell receptor beta chains from one sample in a study of T cell clones after liver transplantation. The repertoire was sequenced with immunoSEQ multiplex PCR; TCRdb's copy has only in-frame clones and lacks some. The repertoire consists of approximately 19,000 clones, with approximately 80% occurring once and the leading ten covering under 40%. The sample here was CD8+ T cells from blood, taken 48 to 50 months after liver transplant. The receptors stem from a human patient who received a liver transplant. The graft donor may be the source of some T cells. The CDR3 runs from the conserved cysteine through the conserved F or W. A D gene is named only where the DNA matches it firmly. Clone size is shown for a subset of rows, as once, few, many or a class of expanded clone.

d_call j_call v_call clone_size cdr3_aa cdr3_nt
TRBD2 TRBJ2-7 TRBV5-4 medium-sized CASSPASGAYEQYF TGTGCCAGCAGCCCAGCTAGCGGGGCCTACGAGCAGTACTTC
NA TRBJ2-2 TRBV5-6 NA CASSLVGVGTGELFF TGTGCCAGCAGCTTGGTCGGGGTCGGCACCGGGGAGCTGTTTTTT
NA TRBJ2-4 TRBV25-1 NA CASTPLAKNIQYF TGTGCCAGCACCCCCCTAGCCAAAAACATTCAGTACTTC
TRBD1 TRBJ2-7 TRBV11-1 NA CASRQGPSYEQYF TGTGCCAGCCGACAGGGGCCGTCCTACGAGCAGTACTTC
NA TRBJ1-1 TRBV6-5 NA CASRGKVATEAFF TGTGCCAGCAGGGGGAAGGTTGCCACTGAAGCTTTCTTT
NA TRBJ2-1 TRBV9 NA CASSVASGNEQFF TGTGCCAGCAGCGTAGCTTCAGGCAATGAGCAGTTCTTC
TRBD2 TRBJ2-5 TRBV14 NA CASSLFWGGQETQYF TGTGCCAGCAGCCTCTTCTGGGGGGGCCAAGAGACCCAGTACTTC
NA TRBJ1-1 TRBV19 medium-sized CASSTFPDGGTEAFF TGTGCCAGTAGTACCTTCCCGGACGGAGGGACTGAAGCTTTCTTT
NA TRBJ2-1 TRBV5-1 NA CASSYGTRSDNEQFF TGCGCCAGCAGCTACGGGACACGGTCCGACAATGAGCAGTTCTTC
NA TRBJ2-2 TRBV6-4 few CASSDSGVGELFF TGTGCCAGCAGTGACTCAGGGGTCGGGGAGCTGTTTTTT
TRBD2 TRBJ2-3 TRBV7-6 NA CASSLAGGGPTDTQYF TGTGCCAGCAGCTTAGCCGGGGGGGGGCCCACAGATACGCAGTATTTT
NA TRBJ2-2 TRBV6-5 NA CAGGGATGELFF TGTGCTGGAGGGGGGGCCACCGGGGAGCTGTTTTTT
TRBD2 TRBJ2-5 TRBV5-1 NA CASTGEGGRETQYF TGCGCCAGCACCGGGGAGGGTGGCCGGGAGACCCAGTACTTC
NA TRBJ1-2 TRBV5-4 NA CASSSAYGYTF TGTGCCAGCAGCTCCGCCTATGGCTACACCTTC
TRBD2 TRBJ2-3 TRBV7-9 NA CASSFWTSGRLGTDTQYF TGTGCCAGCAGCTTTTGGACTAGCGGGAGGTTGGGCACAGATACGCAGTATTTT
NA TRBJ1-2 TRBV19 NA CASSSESNYGYTF TGTGCCAGTAGTTCTGAAAGTAACTATGGCTACACCTTC
NA TRBJ2-7 TRBV11-2 NA CASSLTDDFSYEQYF TGTGCCAGCAGCTTAACTGACGACTTCTCCTACGAGCAGTACTTC
NA TRBJ1-5 TRBV5-4 NA CASSFGGAASNQPQHF TGTGCCAGCAGCTTTGGAGGGGCGGCAAGCAATCAGCCCCAGCATTTT
NA TRBJ1-3 TRBV18 NA CASSTVGSLSGNTIYF TGTGCCAGCTCCACCGTGGGATCTCTCTCTGGAAACACCATATATTTT
NA TRBJ2-7 TRBV28 few CASGFNSEQYF TGTGCCAGCGGATTCAACTCCGAGCAGTACTTC
NA TRBJ1-4 TRBV4-1 NA CASSQDFRIEKLFF TGCGCCAGCAGCCAAGATTTCCGAATTGAAAAACTGTTTTTT
TRBD2 TRBJ2-1 TRBV9 NA CASSVTSGANEQFF TGTGCCAGCAGCGTAACTAGCGGAGCCAATGAGCAGTTCTTC
TRBD2 TRBJ2-3 TRBV2 once CASTRLAVGDTQYF TGTGCCAGCACCCGACTAGCGGTCGGAGATACGCAGTATTTT
NA TRBJ2-7 TRBV6-6 NA CAINAGSEQYF TGTGCCATCAATGCAGGGAGCGAGCAGTACTTC
TRBD1 TRBJ2-7 TRBV5-1 NA CASSPPTGSSYEQYF TGCGCCAGCAGCCCACCGACAGGGAGCTCCTACGAGCAGTACTTC
TRBD2 TRBJ2-1 TRBV29-1 once CSVEAPSGREQFF TGCAGCGTTGAAGCCCCTAGCGGCCGCGAGCAGTTCTTC
NA TRBJ2-3 TRBV19 NA CASSIGTDTQYF TGTGCCAGTAGTATAGGGACGGATACGCAGTATTTT
NA TRBJ2-1 TRBV27 NA CASSLNGKGGNEQFF TGTGCCAGCAGTTTAAACGGAAAAGGGGGGAATGAGCAGTTCTTC
NA TRBJ1-1 TRBV19 NA CANHFLGGSTEAFF TGTGCCAACCACTTCCTCGGGGGAAGCACTGAAGCTTTCTTT
NA TRBJ2-1 TRBV10-2 NA CASSVWAEQFF TGCGCCAGCAGTGTTTGGGCAGAGCAGTTCTTC
NA TRBJ2-4 TRBV7-8 NA CASSLNLQQGHKNIQYF TGTGCCAGCAGTCTAAACCTCCAACAGGGTCACAAAAACATTCAGTACTTC
TRBD2 TRBJ2-7 TRBV6-6 NA CASSSSIAGSYEQYF TGTGCCAGCAGCTCCTCCATAGCGGGGAGTTACGAGCAGTACTTC
NA TRBJ2-2 TRBV9 once CASSAGNTGELFF TGTGCCAGCAGCGCGGGGAACACCGGGGAGCTGTTTTTT
NA TRBJ2-5 TRBV7-7 NA CASSSTDKYQETQYF TGTGCCAGCAGCAGCACCGACAAGTACCAAGAGACCCAGTACTTC
NA TRBJ2-1 TRBV4-3 NA CASSQEWTLPSYNEQFF TGCGCCAGCAGCCAAGAATGGACTCTTCCCTCCTACAATGAGCAGTTCTTC
NA TRBJ2-1 TRBV21-1 NA CASTFPRGVLHNEQFF TGTGCCAGCACATTTCCCAGAGGAGTCCTACACAATGAGCAGTTCTTC
TRBD1 TRBJ2-7 TRBV29-1 once CSVDLGQGASEQYF TGCAGCGTTGACCTTGGACAGGGGGCCTCCGAGCAGTACTTC
NA TRBJ1-5 TRBV7-9 NA CASTSSKENQPQHF TGTGCCAGCACCTCGTCGAAGGAAAATCAGCCCCAGCATTTT
TRBD1 TRBJ1-2 TRBV4-3 NA CASRRGGDRQVIGYTF TGCGCCAGCAGGCGGGGGGGGGACAGGCAAGTAATCGGCTACACCTTC
NA TRBJ1-4 TRBV7-9 NA CASSLTAETGRELFF TGTGCCAGCAGCTTAACTGCCGAGACGGGGCGGGAACTGTTTTTT
TRBD1 TRBJ2-7 TRBV5-5 NA CASGETGGISYEQYF TGTGCCAGCGGCGAGACAGGGGGAATTTCCTACGAGCAGTACTTC
NA TRBJ1-1 TRBV7-9 NA CASTSSTGDTEAFF TGTGCCAGCACCTCCAGCACGGGCGACACTGAAGCTTTCTTT
NA TRBJ2-7 TRBV27 NA CASRWGGQVTYEQYF TGTGCCAGCAGATGGGGAGGACAGGTTACCTACGAGCAGTACTTC
NA TRBJ2-3 TRBV19 few CASSPSSTDTQYF TGTGCCAGTAGTCCCTCTAGCACAGATACGCAGTATTTT
NA TRBJ2-1 TRBV29-1 once CSVEGRSIGPRREHYNEQFF TGCAGCGTTGAAGGACGGTCCATTGGCCCGAGACGGGAACACTACAATGAGCAGTTCTTC
NA TRBJ2-1 TRBV4-1 NA CASSQEWGLSYNEQFF TGCGCCAGCAGCCAAGAATGGGGTCTCTCCTACAATGAGCAGTTCTTC
NA TRBJ2-7 TRBV27 NA CASSLYGGSYEQYF TGTGCCAGCAGTTTATATGGGGGCTCCTACGAGCAGTACTTC
NA TRBJ2-3 TRBV7-9 NA CASSSGDSTDTQYF TGTGCCAGCAGCTCCGGGGATAGCACAGATACGCAGTATTTT
TRBD1 TRBJ1-5 TRBV4-1 few CASSRVGTGARNQPQHF TGCGCCAGCAGCCGAGTCGGGACAGGGGCAAGGAATCAGCCCCAGCATTTT
TRBD2 TRBJ2-1 TRBV9 medium-sized CASSVGSSGRTRDEQFF TGTGCCAGCAGCGTAGGATCTAGCGGGAGGACTAGGGATGAGCAGTTCTTC
TRBD1 TRBJ2-1 TRBV19 few CASSRDSTPRNEQFF TGTGCCAGTAGTCGGGACAGCACCCCTAGGAATGAGCAGTTCTTC
NA TRBJ2-7 TRBV4-1 NA CASSQNSGTSYEQYF TGCGCCAGCAGCCAAAATTCGGGGACCTCCTACGAGCAGTACTTC
TRBD1 TRBJ2-7 TRBV7-9 NA CASSSDRGTYSYEQYF TGTGCCAGCAGCTCAGACAGGGGCACGTACTCCTACGAGCAGTACTTC
NA TRBJ2-3 TRBV19 NA CASSIGLDTQYF TGTGCCAGTAGTATAGGTCTCGATACGCAGTATTTT